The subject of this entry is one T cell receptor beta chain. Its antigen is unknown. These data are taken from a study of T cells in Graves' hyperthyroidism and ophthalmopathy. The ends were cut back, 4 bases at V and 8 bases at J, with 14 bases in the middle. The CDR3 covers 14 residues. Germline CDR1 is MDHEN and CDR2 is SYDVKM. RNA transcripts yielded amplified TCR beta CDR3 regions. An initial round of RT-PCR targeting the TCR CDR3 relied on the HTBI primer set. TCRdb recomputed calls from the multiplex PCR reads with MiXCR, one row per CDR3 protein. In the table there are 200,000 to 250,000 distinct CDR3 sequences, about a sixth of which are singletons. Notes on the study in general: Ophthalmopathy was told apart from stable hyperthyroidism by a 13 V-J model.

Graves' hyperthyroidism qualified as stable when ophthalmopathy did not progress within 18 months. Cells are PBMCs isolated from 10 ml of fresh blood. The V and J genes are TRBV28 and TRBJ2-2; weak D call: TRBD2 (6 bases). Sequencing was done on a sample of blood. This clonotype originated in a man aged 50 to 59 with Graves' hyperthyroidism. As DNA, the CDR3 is TGTGCCAGCAGTTGGGGAGGTTCGTCGGGGGAGCTGTTTTTT. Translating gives CASSWGGSSGELFF.